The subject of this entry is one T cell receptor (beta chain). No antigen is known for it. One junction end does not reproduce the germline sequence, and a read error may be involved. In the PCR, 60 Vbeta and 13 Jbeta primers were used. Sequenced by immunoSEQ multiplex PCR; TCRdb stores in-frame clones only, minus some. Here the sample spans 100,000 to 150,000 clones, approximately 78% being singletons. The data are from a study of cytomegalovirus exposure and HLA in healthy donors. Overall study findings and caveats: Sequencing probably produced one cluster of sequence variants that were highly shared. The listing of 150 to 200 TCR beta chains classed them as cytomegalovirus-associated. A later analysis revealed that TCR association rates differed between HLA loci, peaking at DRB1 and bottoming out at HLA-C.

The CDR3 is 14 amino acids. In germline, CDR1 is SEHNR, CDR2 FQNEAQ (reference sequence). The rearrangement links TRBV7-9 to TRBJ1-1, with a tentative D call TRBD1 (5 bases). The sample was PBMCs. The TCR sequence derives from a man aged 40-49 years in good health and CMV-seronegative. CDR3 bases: TGTTCCAGCAGCCCCCCCCTAGGGGTCACTGAAGCTTTCTTT. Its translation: CSSSPPLGVTEAFF.